This TCR beta chain appears in the sequencing data of a study of beta chain features in type 1 diabetes. This clone was detected a few times. Sequenced material consisted of expressed TCRB transcripts (all of the isolated RNA was reverse transcribed). Produced via immunoSEQ multiplex PCR; TCRdb's table is partial and in-frame only. The sample contains some 900,000 clones, roughly a sixth of which appear only once. Trimming removed 7 bases from V and 2 bases from J, with 15 bases in between. This CDR3 has 14 residues. Germline values: CDR1 SGHVT, CDR2 SQSDAQ. The sequence was collected from a woman under 30 in good health. Sequences were obtained from naive CD4+ T cells from blood. This chain uses TRBV7-4 with TRBJ2-7, with D possibly TRBD2 on 5 matching bases. In DNA form, the CDR3 reads TGTGCCAGCACCTCACCGGGATCGACCTACGAGCAGTACTTC. It encodes CASTSPGSTYEQYF. Together with reference TRBV7-4 and TRBJ2-7, the CDR3 gives the full variable domain: GAGVSQSPRYKVAKRGRDVALRCDSISGHVTLYWYRQTLGQGSEVLTYSQSDAQRDKSGRPSGRFSAERPERSVSTLKIQRTEQGDSAVYLCASTSPGSTYEQYFGPGTRLTVT.